The rows below give T cell receptor beta chains drawn from one sample of a study of T cells in localized non-small cell lung cancer. Assay used: immunoSEQ multiplex PCR; TCRdb lists only in-frame clones, some missing. The data hold about 48,000 clones, with 60% to 80% observed a single time. The sequenced sample was peripheral blood, obtained before any cancer treatment. The receptors shown here come from a man between 40 and 70 years old with stage I squamous cell lung carcinoma. CDR3s include the opening cysteine and the closing phenylalanine or tryptophan. A D gene is named only where the DNA matches it firmly. Not every row has a clone size; where given, it reads once, few, many or a size class.

D gene: .
J gene: TRBJ2-7
V gene: TRBV4-3
clone size: .
CDR3 protein: CASSQVKGYEQYF
CDR3 DNA: TGCGCCAGCAGCCAAGTGAAGGGCTACGAGCAGTACTTC

D gene: .
J gene: TRBJ1-2
V gene: TRBV7-9
clone size: .
CDR3 protein: CASSATSDSFYF
CDR3 DNA: TGTGCCAGCAGCGCTACCTCGGACAGTTTTTACTTC

D gene: .
J gene: TRBJ1-1
V gene: TRBV2
clone size: .
CDR3 protein: CASLPEIFTEAFF
CDR3 DNA: TGTGCCAGCCTGCCAGAAATTTTTACTGAAGCTTTCTTT

D gene: .
J gene: TRBJ1-1
V gene: TRBV5-3
clone size: .
CDR3 protein: CARSHRLPPEAFF
CDR3 DNA: TGTGCCAGAAGTCACCGCCTACCCCCTGAAGCTTTCTTT

D gene: .
J gene: TRBJ2-1
V gene: TRBV7-8
clone size: .
CDR3 protein: CASSLVLLALNNEQFF
CDR3 DNA: TGTGCCAGCAGCTTAGTCCTCTTAGCTCTAAACAATGAGCAGTTCTTC

D gene: TRBD1
J gene: TRBJ2-7
V gene: TRBV2
clone size: .
CDR3 protein: CASGDIGQGNEQYF
CDR3 DNA: TGTGCCAGCGGGGACATAGGACAGGGGAACGAGCAGTACTTC

D gene: TRBD1
J gene: TRBJ1-2
V gene: TRBV25-1
clone size: .
CDR3 protein: CASSERGQYYGYTF
CDR3 DNA: TGTGCCAGCAGTGAGAGGGGGCAATACTATGGCTACACCTTC

D gene: .
J gene: TRBJ1-1
V gene: TRBV18
clone size: .
CDR3 protein: CASSPAQQTNTEAFF
CDR3 DNA: TGTGCCAGCTCACCGGCACAGCAAACGAACACTGAAGCTTTCTTT

D gene: .
J gene: TRBJ2-7
V gene: TRBV6-5
clone size: .
CDR3 protein: CASSPRNYEQYF
CDR3 DNA: TGTGCCAGCAGCCCCAGAAACTACGAGCAGTACTTC

D gene: TRBD2
J gene: TRBJ2-7
V gene: TRBV6-5
clone size: .
CDR3 protein: CASSYSSGGSSYEQYF
CDR3 DNA: TGTGCCAGCAGTTACTCTAGCGGGGGGAGCTCCTACGAGCAGTACTTC

D gene: TRBD1
J gene: TRBJ1-2
V gene: TRBV19
clone size: .
CDR3 protein: CASSMDSGTDYGYTF
CDR3 DNA: TGTGCCAGTAGTATGGACTCCGGGACAGACTATGGCTACACCTTC

D gene: .
J gene: TRBJ1-1
V gene: TRBV6-4
clone size: .
CDR3 protein: CATWGTEAFF
CDR3 DNA: TGTGCCACTTGGGGCACTGAAGCTTTCTTT

D gene: TRBD1
J gene: TRBJ2-1
V gene: TRBV4-3
clone size: .
CDR3 protein: CASSRTTTGSSYNEQFF
CDR3 DNA: TGCGCCAGCAGCCGAACCACGACAGGGAGCTCCTACAATGAGCAGTTCTTC

D gene: TRBD2
J gene: TRBJ2-7
V gene: TRBV28
clone size: .
CDR3 protein: CASTELGLAGTKYEQYF
CDR3 DNA: TGTGCCAGCACCGAACTTGGACTAGCGGGGACGAAGTACGAGCAGTACTTC

D gene: .
J gene: TRBJ2-2
V gene: TRBV28
clone size: few
CDR3 protein: CASSLAPGELFF
CDR3 DNA: TGTGCCAGCAGTTTGGCCCCCGGGGAGCTGTTTTTT

D gene: .
J gene: TRBJ1-5
V gene: TRBV5-8
clone size: .
CDR3 protein: CASRRDPAGNQPQHF
CDR3 DNA: TGTGCCAGCAGACGGGACCCGGCCGGCAATCAGCCCCAGCATTTT

D gene: .
J gene: TRBJ2-5
V gene: TRBV9
clone size: .
CDR3 protein: CASSASGGRETQYF
CDR3 DNA: TGTGCCAGCAGCGCCTCAGGGGGGCGAGAGACCCAGTACTTC

D gene: .
J gene: TRBJ2-5
V gene: TRBV6-4
clone size: once
CDR3 protein: CASSARPQETQYF
CDR3 DNA: TGTGCCAGCAGTGCCCGCCCCCAAGAGACCCAGTACTTC

D gene: .
J gene: TRBJ1-1
V gene: TRBV7-2
clone size: once
CDR3 protein: CASSLAGLLEAFF
CDR3 DNA: TGTGCCAGCAGCTTAGCAGGCCTCCTTGAAGCTTTCTTT

D gene: .
J gene: TRBJ1-2
V gene: TRBV9
clone size: .
CDR3 protein: CASSTSSLGGYTF
CDR3 DNA: TGTGCCAGCAGCACTTCATCCCTCGGGGGCTACACCTTC

D gene: .
J gene: TRBJ1-5
V gene: TRBV5-4
clone size: .
CDR3 protein: CASREGGNSNQPQHF
CDR3 DNA: TGTGCCAGCAGGGAGGGGGGAAATAGCAATCAGCCCCAGCATTTT

D gene: .
J gene: TRBJ2-6
V gene: TRBV7-2
clone size: .
CDR3 protein: CASSTAAAGANVLTF
CDR3 DNA: TGTGCCAGCAGCACCGCCGCGGCTGGGGCCAACGTCCTGACTTTC

D gene: .
J gene: TRBJ1-4
V gene: TRBV5-1
clone size: .
CDR3 protein: CASRGPEVEKLFF
CDR3 DNA: TGCGCCAGCAGGGGACCGGAGGTGGAAAAACTGTTTTTT

D gene: .
J gene: TRBJ1-1
V gene: TRBV7-9
clone size: .
CDR3 protein: CASSVASEAFF
CDR3 DNA: TGTGCCAGCAGCGTAGCCTCAGAAGCTTTCTTT

D gene: TRBD2
J gene: TRBJ2-3
V gene: TRBV7-8
clone size: few
CDR3 protein: CASSRRDYQRADTQYF
CDR3 DNA: TGTGCCAGCAGCCGCCGGGACTATCAGAGAGCCGATACGCAGTATTTT

D gene: .
J gene: TRBJ2-7
V gene: TRBV21-1
clone size: few
CDR3 protein: CAYSQQGCEQYF
CDR3 DNA: TGTGCCTATTCCCAACAGGGGTGCGAGCAGTACTTC

D gene: .
J gene: TRBJ1-2
V gene: TRBV4-3
clone size: .
CDR3 protein: CASSQEGSRATANYGYTF
CDR3 DNA: TGCGCCAGCAGCCAAGAGGGTAGTAGGGCAACAGCTAACTATGGCTACACCTTC

D gene: .
J gene: TRBJ1-5
V gene: TRBV28
clone size: .
CDR3 protein: CASSLFRQVNQPQHF
CDR3 DNA: TGTGCCAGCAGTTTATTTAGACAAGTCAATCAGCCCCAGCATTTT

D gene: .
J gene: TRBJ2-7
V gene: TRBV5-1
clone size: once
CDR3 protein: CASSLANQNREQYF
CDR3 DNA: TGCGCCAGCAGCTTGGCCAATCAGAACCGGGAGCAGTACTTC

D gene: TRBD1
J gene: TRBJ1-6
V gene: TRBV23-1
clone size: .
CDR3 protein: CATPGTGGVESPLHF
CDR3 DNA: TGCGCCACACCCGGGACAGGGGGTGTGGAATCACCCCTCCACTTT

D gene: .
J gene: TRBJ2-3
V gene: TRBV10-3
clone size: .
CDR3 protein: CATLTRGVADTQYF
CDR3 DNA: TGTGCCACCTTAACACGAGGGGTCGCAGATACGCAGTATTTT

D gene: .
J gene: TRBJ1-1
V gene: TRBV28
clone size: .
CDR3 protein: CASSLPPGGVNTEAFF
CDR3 DNA: TGTGCCAGCAGTTTACCCCCAGGCGGGGTGAACACTGAAGCTTTCTTT

D gene: TRBD1
J gene: TRBJ1-5
V gene: TRBV6-6
clone size: .
CDR3 protein: CASSYHGQGAYQPQHF
CDR3 DNA: TGTGCCAGCAGTTATCACGGACAGGGGGCATACCAGCCCCAGCATTTT